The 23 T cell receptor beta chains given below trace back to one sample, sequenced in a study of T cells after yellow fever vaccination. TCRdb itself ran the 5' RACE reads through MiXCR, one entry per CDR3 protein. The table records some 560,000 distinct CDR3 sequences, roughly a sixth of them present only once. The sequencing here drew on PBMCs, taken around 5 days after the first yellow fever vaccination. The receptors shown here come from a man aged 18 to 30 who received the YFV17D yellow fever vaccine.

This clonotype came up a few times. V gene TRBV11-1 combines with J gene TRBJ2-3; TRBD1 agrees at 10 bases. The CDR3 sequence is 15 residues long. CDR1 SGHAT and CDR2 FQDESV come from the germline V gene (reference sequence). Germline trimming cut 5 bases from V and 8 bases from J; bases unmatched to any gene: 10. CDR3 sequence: CASSTSDRGYSTQYF. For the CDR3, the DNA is TGTGCCAGCAGCACCTCGGACAGGGGGTATTCTACGCAGTATTTT.

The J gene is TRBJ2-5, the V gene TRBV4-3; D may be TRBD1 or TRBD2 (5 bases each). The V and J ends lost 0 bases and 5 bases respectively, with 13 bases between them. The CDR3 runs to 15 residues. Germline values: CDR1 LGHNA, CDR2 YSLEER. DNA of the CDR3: TGCGCCAGCAGCCAAGATCTCGGGGCTTGGGAGACCCAGTACTTC. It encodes CASSQDLGAWETQYF.

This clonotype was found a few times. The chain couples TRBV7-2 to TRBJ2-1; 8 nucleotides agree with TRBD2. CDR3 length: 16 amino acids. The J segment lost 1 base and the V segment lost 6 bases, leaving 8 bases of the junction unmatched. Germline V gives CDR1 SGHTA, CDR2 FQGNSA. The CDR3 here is CASRSAGGLSYNEQFF. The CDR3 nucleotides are TGTGCCAGCAGGTCGGCGGGGGGCCTTTCCTACAATGAGCAGTTCTTC.

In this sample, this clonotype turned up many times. In DNA form, the CDR3 reads TGTGCCAGCAGCGCAGCGGGGGGTCTCTCCTACGAGCAGTACTTC. Protein product: CASSAAGGLSYEQYF. The V gene is TRBV5-4, the J gene TRBJ2-7, with 9 nucleotides matching TRBD2. With 4 bases clipped from V and 0 bases from J, the junction kept 5 bases outside the gene matches. The germline V gene has CDR1 SGHNT and CDR2 YYREEE (reference sequence). The CDR3 length is 15 residues.

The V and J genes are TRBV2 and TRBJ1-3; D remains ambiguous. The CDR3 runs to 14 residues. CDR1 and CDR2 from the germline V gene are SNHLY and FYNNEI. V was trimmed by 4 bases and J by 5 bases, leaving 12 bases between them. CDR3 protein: CASSGTANRNTIYF. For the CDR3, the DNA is TGTGCCAGCAGTGGTACAGCCAACCGAAACACCATATATTTT.

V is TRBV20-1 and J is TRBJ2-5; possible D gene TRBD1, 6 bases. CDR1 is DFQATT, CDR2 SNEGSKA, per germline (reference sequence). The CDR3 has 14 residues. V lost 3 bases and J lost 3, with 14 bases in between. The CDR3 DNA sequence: TGCAGTGCTAGTCTGTGGCAGGGGAAAGAGACCCAGTACTTC. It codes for CSASLWQGKETQYF.

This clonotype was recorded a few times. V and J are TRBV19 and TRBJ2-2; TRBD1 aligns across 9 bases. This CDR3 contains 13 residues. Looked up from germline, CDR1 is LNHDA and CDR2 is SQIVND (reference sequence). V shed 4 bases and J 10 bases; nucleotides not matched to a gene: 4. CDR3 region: CASSTDRGTELFF. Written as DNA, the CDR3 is TGTGCCAGTAGTACGGACAGGGGAACGGAGCTGTTTTTT.

CDR3 protein: CASSFHIWDRSTGELFF. CDR3 DNA sequence: TGTGCCAGCAGCTTTCATATATGGGACAGGTCCACCGGGGAGCTGTTTTTT. V is TRBV7-3 and J is TRBJ2-2, with 8 nucleotides matching TRBD1. With V trimmed by 3 bases and J by 4 bases, 10 bases remained unmatched. Germline V lookup: CDR1 SGHTA, CDR2 FQGTGA. The CDR3 sequence is 17 residues long.

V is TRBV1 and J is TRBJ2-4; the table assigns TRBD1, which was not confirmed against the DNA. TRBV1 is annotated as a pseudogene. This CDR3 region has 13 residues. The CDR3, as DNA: TGCACCAGCAGCCAAACGGGGGTAAACATTCAGTACTTC. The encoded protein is CTSSQTGVNIQYF.

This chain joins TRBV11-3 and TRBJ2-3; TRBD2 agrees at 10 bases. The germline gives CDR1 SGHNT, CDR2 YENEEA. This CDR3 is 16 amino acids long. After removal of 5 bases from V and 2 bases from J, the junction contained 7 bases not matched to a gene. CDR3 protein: CASSEGTSEHTDTQYF. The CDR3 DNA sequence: TGTGCCAGCAGCGAGGGGACTAGCGAGCACACAGATACGCAGTATTTT.

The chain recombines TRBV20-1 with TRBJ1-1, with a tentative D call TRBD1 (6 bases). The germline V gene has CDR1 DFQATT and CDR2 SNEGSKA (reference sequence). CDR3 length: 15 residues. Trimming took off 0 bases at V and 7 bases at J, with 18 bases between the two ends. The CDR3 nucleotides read TGCAGTGCTAGAGATCTCCGAGGCAGGGGTGATGAAGCTTTCTTT. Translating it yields CSARDLRGRGDEAFF.

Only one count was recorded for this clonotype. CDR3 DNA: TGTGCCAGCAGTTTGCCGGGACGGGAGCGTCAGTACTTC. It translates to CASSLPGRERQYF. The genes are TRBV27 and TRBJ2-7; maybe TRBD2 (6 bases). Trimming cost V 3 bases and J 10 bases, with 16 bases left between them. CDR1 is MNHEY and CDR2 is SMNVEV in the germline V gene (reference sequence). CDR3 size: 13 residues.

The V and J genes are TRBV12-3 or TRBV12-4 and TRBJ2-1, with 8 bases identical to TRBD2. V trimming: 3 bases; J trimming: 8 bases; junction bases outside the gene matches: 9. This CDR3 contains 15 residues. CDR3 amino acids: CASSLYSGEKHEQFF. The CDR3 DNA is TGTGCCAGCAGTTTGTATAGCGGGGAAAAGCATGAGCAGTTCTTC.

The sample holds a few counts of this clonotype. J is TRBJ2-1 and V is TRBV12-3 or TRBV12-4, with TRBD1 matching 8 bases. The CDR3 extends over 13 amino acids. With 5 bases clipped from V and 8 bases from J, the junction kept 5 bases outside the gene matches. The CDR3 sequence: CASSDRGGDEQFF. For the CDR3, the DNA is TGTGCCAGCAGTGACAGGGGTGGCGATGAGCAGTTCTTC.

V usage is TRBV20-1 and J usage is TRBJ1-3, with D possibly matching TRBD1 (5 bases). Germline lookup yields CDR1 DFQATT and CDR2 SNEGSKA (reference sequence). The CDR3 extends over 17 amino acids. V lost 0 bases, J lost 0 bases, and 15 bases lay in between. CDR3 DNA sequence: TGCAGTGCTAGAGATCATGGGGGTGTCTCCTCTGGAAACACCATATATTTT. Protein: CSARDHGGVSSGNTIYF.

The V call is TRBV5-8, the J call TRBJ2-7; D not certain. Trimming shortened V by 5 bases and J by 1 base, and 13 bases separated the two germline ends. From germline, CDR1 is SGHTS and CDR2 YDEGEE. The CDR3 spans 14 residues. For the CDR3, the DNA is TGTGCCAGCAGTGTCACTGACGGGTCCTACGAGCAGTACTTC. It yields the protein CASSVTDGSYEQYF.

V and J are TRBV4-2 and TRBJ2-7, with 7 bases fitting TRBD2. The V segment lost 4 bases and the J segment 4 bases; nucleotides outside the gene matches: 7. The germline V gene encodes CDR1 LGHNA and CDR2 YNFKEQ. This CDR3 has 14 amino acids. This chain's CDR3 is CASSPGGRGYEQYF. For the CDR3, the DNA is TGTGCCAGCAGCCCTGGGGGGAGGGGATACGAGCAGTACTTC.

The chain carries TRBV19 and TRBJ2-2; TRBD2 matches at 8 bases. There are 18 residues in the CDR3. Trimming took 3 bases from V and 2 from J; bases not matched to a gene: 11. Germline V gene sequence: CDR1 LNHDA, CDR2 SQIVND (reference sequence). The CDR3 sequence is CASSIRLARPINTGELFF. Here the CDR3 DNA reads TGTGCCAGTAGTATCCGACTAGCGCGCCCGATTAACACCGGGGAGCTGTTTTTT.

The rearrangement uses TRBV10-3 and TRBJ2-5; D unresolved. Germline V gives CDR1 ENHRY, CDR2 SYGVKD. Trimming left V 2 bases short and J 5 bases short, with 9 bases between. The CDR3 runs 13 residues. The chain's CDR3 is CAISETGGETQYF. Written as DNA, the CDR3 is TGTGCCATCAGTGAGACTGGTGGGGAGACCCAGTACTTC.

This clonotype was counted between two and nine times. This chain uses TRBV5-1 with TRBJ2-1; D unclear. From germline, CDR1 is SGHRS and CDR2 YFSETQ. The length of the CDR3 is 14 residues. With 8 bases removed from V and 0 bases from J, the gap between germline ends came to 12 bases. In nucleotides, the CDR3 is TGCGCCAGTCAGAGCCACAACTCCTACAATGAGCAGTTCTTC. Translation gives CASQSHNSYNEQFF. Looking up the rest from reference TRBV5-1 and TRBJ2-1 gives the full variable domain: KAGVTQTPRYLIKTRGQQVTLSCSPISGHRSVSWYQQTPGQGLQFLFEYFSETQRNKGNFPGRFSGRQFSNSRSEMNVSTLELGDSALYLCASQSHNSYNEQFFGPGTRLTVL.

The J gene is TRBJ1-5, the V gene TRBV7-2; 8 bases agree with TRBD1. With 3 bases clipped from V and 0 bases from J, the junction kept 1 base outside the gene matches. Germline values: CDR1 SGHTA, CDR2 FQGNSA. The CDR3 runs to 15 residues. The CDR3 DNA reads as TGTGCCAGCAGCTTCACAGGGGGTAGCAATCAGCCCCAGCATTTT. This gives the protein CASSFTGGSNQPQHF. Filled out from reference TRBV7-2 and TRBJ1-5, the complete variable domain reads GAGVSQSPSNKVTEKGKDVELRCDPISGHTALYWYRQSLGQGLEFLIYFQGNSAPDKSGLPSDRFSAERTGGSVSTLTIQRTQQEDSAVYLCASSFTGGSNQPQHFGDGTRLSIL.

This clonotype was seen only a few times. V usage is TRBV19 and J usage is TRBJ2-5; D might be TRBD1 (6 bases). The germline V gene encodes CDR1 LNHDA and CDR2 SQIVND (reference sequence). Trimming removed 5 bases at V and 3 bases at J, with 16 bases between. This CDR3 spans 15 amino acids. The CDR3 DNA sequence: TGTGCCAGTAGTTTCTCACCGGGACAAGAAGAGACCCAGTACTTC. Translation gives CASSFSPGQEETQYF.

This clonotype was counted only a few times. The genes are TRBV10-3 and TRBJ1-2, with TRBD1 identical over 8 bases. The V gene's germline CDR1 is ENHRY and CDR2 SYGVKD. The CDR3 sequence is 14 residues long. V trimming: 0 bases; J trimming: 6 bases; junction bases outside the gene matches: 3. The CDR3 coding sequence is TGTGCCATCAGTGAGTCGCGGGACAGGAATGGCTACACCTTC. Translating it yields CAISESRDRNGYTF.